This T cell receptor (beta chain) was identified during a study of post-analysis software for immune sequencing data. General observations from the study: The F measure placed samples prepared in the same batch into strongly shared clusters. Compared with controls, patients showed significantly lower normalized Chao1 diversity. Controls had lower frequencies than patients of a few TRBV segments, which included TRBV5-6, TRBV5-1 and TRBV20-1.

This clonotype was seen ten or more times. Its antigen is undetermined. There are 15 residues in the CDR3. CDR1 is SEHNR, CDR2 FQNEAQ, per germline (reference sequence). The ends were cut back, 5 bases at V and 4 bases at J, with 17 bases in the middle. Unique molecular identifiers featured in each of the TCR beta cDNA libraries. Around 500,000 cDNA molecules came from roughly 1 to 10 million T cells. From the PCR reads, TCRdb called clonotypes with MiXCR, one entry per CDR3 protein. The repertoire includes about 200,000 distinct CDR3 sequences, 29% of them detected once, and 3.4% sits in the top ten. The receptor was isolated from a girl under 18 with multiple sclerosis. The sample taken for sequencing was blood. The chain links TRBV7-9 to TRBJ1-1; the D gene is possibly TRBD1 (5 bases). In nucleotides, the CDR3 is TGTGCCAGCAGCAGAGAGACAGACGGTGGCACTGAAGCTTTCTTT. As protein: CASSRETDGGTEAFF. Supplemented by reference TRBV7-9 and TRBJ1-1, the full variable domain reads DTGVSQNPRHKITKRGQNVTFRCDPISEHNRLYWYRQTLGQGPEFLTYFQNEAQLEKSRLLSDRFSAERPKGSFSTLEIQRTEQGDSAMYLCASSRETDGGTEAFFGQGTRLTVV.